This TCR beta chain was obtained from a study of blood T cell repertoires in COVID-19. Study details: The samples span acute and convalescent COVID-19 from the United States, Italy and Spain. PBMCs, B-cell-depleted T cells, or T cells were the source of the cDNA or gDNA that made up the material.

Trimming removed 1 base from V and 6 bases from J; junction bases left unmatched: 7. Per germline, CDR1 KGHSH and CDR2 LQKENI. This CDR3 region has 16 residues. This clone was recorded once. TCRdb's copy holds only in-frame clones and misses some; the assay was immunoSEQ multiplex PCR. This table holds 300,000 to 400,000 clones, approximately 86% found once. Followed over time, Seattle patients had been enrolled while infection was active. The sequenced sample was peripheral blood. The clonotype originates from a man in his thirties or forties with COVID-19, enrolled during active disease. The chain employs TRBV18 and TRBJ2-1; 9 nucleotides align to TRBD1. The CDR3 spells CASSPQLGQGSNEQFF. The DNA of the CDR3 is TGTGCCAGCTCACCACAACTGGGACAGGGTAGCAATGAGCAGTTCTTC.